The 25 T cell receptor beta chains in this list originate from one sample, sequenced in a study of cytotoxic CD8 clonotypes in ibrutinib-treated CLL. TCRdb keeps only in-frame clones here, not all; method: immunoSEQ multiplex PCR. This repertoire shows roughly 150,000 clones, 76% found once; its top ten account for 4.5% to 6%. The specimen was PBMCs, collected after 24 months of ibrutinib treatment. The receptors were sampled from a human donor with chronic lymphocytic leukemia.

This sequence joins TRBV10-3 and TRBJ1-5; D perhaps matches TRBD1 (5 bases). The V gene lost 6 bases and the J gene lost 5 bases, with 11 bases spanning the gap. There are 13 residues in the CDR3. The germline gives CDR1 ENHRY, CDR2 SYGVKD. The CDR3: CAIRVGVDQPQHF. The CDR3 coding sequence is TGTGCCATCAGGGTGGGGGTAGATCAGCCCCAGCATTTT.

V gene TRBV7-6 combines with J gene TRBJ1-2; D might be TRBD1 (5 bases). Trimming removed 1 base from V and 6 bases from J, with 6 bases in between. Germline V gives CDR1 SGHVS, CDR2 FNYEAQ. This CDR3 has 12 residues. Written as DNA, the CDR3 is TGTGCCAGCAGCTTAGGGGGCAATGGCTACACCTTC. Its translation: CASSLGGNGYTF.

CDR3 coding DNA: TGTGCCAGCAGCTTAACCCCAGATACGCAGTATTTT. The encoded protein is CASSLTPDTQYF. The chain recombines TRBV11-3 with TRBJ2-3; D call uncertain. CDR3 size: 12 residues. Per the germline V gene, CDR1 is SGHNT and CDR2 is YENEEA. The ends were cut back, 2 bases at V and 4 bases at J, with 4 bases in the middle.

This clone was observed a single time. The chain has TRBV11-1 and TRBJ1-1; D gene uncertain. CDR1 and CDR2 (germline): SGHAT, FQDESV (reference sequence). The CDR3 is 12 residues long. Trimming left V 5 bases short and J 8 bases short, with 12 bases between. This CDR3 reads CASSHRPAEAFF. DNA of the CDR3: TGTGCCAGCAGCCACCGTCCAGCCGAAGCTTTCTTT.

This chain uses TRBV27 with TRBJ2-7; D might be TRBD2 (5 bases). This CDR3 has 14 residues. The V and J ends lost 4 bases and 3 bases respectively, with 13 bases between them. Per the germline V gene, CDR1 is MNHEY and CDR2 is SMNVEV (reference sequence). In DNA, the CDR3 is TGTGCCAGCAGTTCAAAGCACCGGGGCTACGAGCAGTACTTC. Amino acids: CASSSKHRGYEQYF.

This rearrangement joins TRBV7-3 to TRBJ2-3; no clear D. The germline V gene encodes CDR1 SGHTA and CDR2 FQGTGA. There are 14 residues in the CDR3. The germline V and J ends were trimmed by 3 bases and 5 bases, with 12 bases remaining between them. The chain's CDR3 is CASSFIGWGDTQYF. CDR3 nucleotides: TGTGCCAGCAGCTTCATCGGTTGGGGAGATACGCAGTATTTT.

The V call is TRBV6-5, the J call TRBJ1-1, with D unresolved. CDR3 length: 13 residues. V was trimmed by 4 bases and J by 7 bases, leaving 13 bases between them. The germline gives CDR1 MNHEY, CDR2 SVGAGI. The CDR3 is CASSWGGRSEAFF. CDR3 in DNA: TGTGCCAGCAGTTGGGGAGGGCGAAGTGAAGCTTTCTTT.

This sequence joins TRBV28 and TRBJ2-1, with D tentatively TRBD2 (5 bases). The ends were cut back, 6 bases at V and 8 bases at J, with 26 bases in the middle. Germline V gene data show CDR1 as MDHEN and CDR2 as SYDVKM. The CDR3 sequence is 17 residues long. The CDR3 region is CASSHVSLAGPGDEQFF. The CDR3 coding sequence is TGTGCCAGCAGCCACGTATCACTGGCGGGCCCCGGGGATGAGCAGTTCTTC.

This chain links TRBV7-2 with TRBJ2-1; D perhaps matches TRBD1 (5 bases). Trimming shortened V by 2 bases and J by 10 bases, and 12 bases separated the two germline ends. The CDR3 is made up of 13 amino acids. Germline-derived CDR1 and CDR2 are SGHTA and FQGNSA. The CDR3 nucleotides read TGTGCCAGCAGCTTACAGGCAGGGTACGAGCAGTTCTTC. Protein product: CASSLQAGYEQFF. The entire variable domain, with the rest obtained from reference TRBV7-2 and TRBJ2-1, is as follows: GAGVSQSPSNKVTEKGKDVELRCDPISGHTALYWYRQSLGQGLEFLIYFQGNSAPDKSGLPSDRFSAERTGGSVSTLTIQRTQQEDSAVYLCASSLQAGYEQFFGPGTRLTVL.

The chain couples TRBV5-1 to TRBJ2-7; D is possibly TRBD1 (6 bases). Germline V gene data show CDR1 as SGHRS and CDR2 as YFSETQ. The germline V and J ends were trimmed by 4 bases and 7 bases, with 18 bases remaining between them. The CDR3 is 14 amino acids. The CDR3 sequence is CASSARDKGKEQYF. The CDR3 DNA follows: TGCGCCAGCAGCGCCAGGGACAAGGGAAAGGAGCAGTACTTC.

This clone has a single count. The chain uses TRBV7-8 and TRBJ2-7; D is ambiguous. The germline gives CDR1 SGHVS, CDR2 FQNEAQ. This CDR3 comprises 12 residues. V lost 8 bases and J lost 6, with 14 bases in between. CDR3: CASGPRWGEQYF. In DNA form, the CDR3 reads TGTGCCAGCGGGCCCCGCTGGGGCGAGCAGTACTTC. Looking up the rest from reference TRBV7-8 and TRBJ2-7 gives the full variable domain: GAGVSQSPRYKVAKRGQDVALRCDPISGHVSLFWYQQALGQGPEFLTYFQNEAQLDKSGLPSDRFFAERPEGSVSTLKIQRTQQEDSAVYLCASGPRWGEQYFGPGTRLTVT.

V gene TRBV28 combines with J gene TRBJ2-2; D unresolved. From germline, CDR1 is MDHEN and CDR2 SYDVKM. This CDR3 spans 21 amino acids. The V and J ends lost 5 bases and 2 bases respectively, with 30 bases between them. The CDR3 spells CASSTRGGPQYWSRNTGELFF. In nucleotides, the CDR3 is TGTGCCAGCAGTACTCGTGGTGGGCCCCAATATTGGTCGCGAAACACCGGGGAGCTGTTTTTT.

The rearrangement uses TRBV6-5 and TRBJ1-1; possibly TRBD1 for D (5 bases). Trimming removed 10 bases at V and 3 bases at J, with 18 bases between. Looked up from germline, CDR1 is MNHEY and CDR2 is SVGAGI. The CDR3 spans 14 residues. DNA of the CDR3: TGTGCCACCGGGCTTACCTCAGGGTACACTGAAGCTTTCTTT. It encodes CATGLTSGYTEAFF.

The chain has TRBV27 and TRBJ2-1; D not resolved. The germline gives CDR1 MNHEY, CDR2 SMNVEV (reference sequence). CDR3 length equals 11 residues. Trimming removed 10 bases from V and 12 bases from J, with 16 bases in between. The CDR3 bases are TGTGCCACCCAGACAAACCTGAGGCAGTTCTTC. It yields the protein CATQTNLRQFF.

The chain has TRBV30 and TRBJ2-7, with 7 bases aligning to TRBD2. The V and J ends lost 1 base and 6 bases, in that order; junction bases with no gene match: 15. This CDR3 contains 16 residues. Germline CDR1 reads GTSNPN; CDR2 reads SVGIG (reference sequence). The CDR3 here is CAWSGEGGGTFIEQYF. Here the CDR3 DNA reads TGTGCCTGGAGTGGCGAGGGCGGGGGAACCTTTATCGAGCAGTACTTC.

This chain links TRBV7-9 with TRBJ2-6; D possibly matches TRBD1 or TRBD2 (6 bases each). Trimming shortened V by 5 bases and J by 0 bases, and 20 bases separated the two germline ends. This CDR3 contains 19 residues. Germline-derived CDR1 and CDR2 are SEHNR and FQNEAQ (reference sequence). The CDR3 DNA reads as TGTGCCAGCAGCCCCCTAGGGGGACTGAGGCCCTCTGGGGCCAACGTCCTGACTTTC. This sequence encodes CASSPLGGLRPSGANVLTF.

This clone was detected a few times. The CDR3 here is CATSRGGPADTQYF. In nucleotides, the CDR3 is TGTGCCACCAGCAGAGGTGGGCCGGCGGATACGCAGTATTTT. This chain links TRBV15 with TRBJ2-3, with unresolved D. V lost 1 base and J 6 bases, leaving 11 bases between the germline ends. The CDR3 length is 14 residues. From germline, CDR1 is LNHNV and CDR2 YYDKDF (reference sequence).

This chain links TRBV7-2 with TRBJ1-1; D uncertain. V dropped 4 bases and J dropped 4 bases, with 10 bases sitting between them. Germline CDR1 and CDR2: SGHTA and FQGNSA. CDR3 length equals 13 residues. This CDR3 reads CASSSMEGTEAFF. DNA of the CDR3: TGTGCCAGCAGCTCCATGGAGGGCACTGAAGCTTTCTTT.

This clone was found a few times. V gene TRBV28 combines with J gene TRBJ1-1; D not certain. The CDR3 sequence is 11 residues long. CDR1 MDHEN and CDR2 SYDVKM come from the germline V gene. CDR3 protein: CLTVRVPEAFF. The CDR3 DNA follows: TGTCTAACCGTCCGGGTTCCTGAAGCTTTCTTT. Full variable domain (rest looked up from reference TRBV28 and TRBJ1-1): DVKVTQSSRYLVKRTGEKVFLECVQDMDHENMFWYRQDPGLGLRLIYFSYDVKMKEKGDIPEGYSVSREKKERFSLILESASTNQTSMYLCLTVRVPEAFFGQGTRLTVV.

J is TRBJ2-5 and V is TRBV5-4; TRBD2 aligns across 8 bases. J was trimmed by 5 bases and V by 4 bases; bases with no gene match: 4. The CDR3 sequence is 13 residues long. The germline V gene has CDR1 SGHNT and CDR2 YYREEE (reference sequence). For the CDR3, the DNA is TGTGCCAGCAGCGAAGCGGGGGTGGAGACCCAGTACTTC. Translated: CASSEAGVETQYF.

The rearrangement links TRBV27 to TRBJ2-7, with a weak D call TRBD2 (6 bases). Per germline, CDR1 MNHEY and CDR2 SMNVEV (reference sequence). Trimming removed 3 bases from V and 8 bases from J, with 17 bases in between. This CDR3 has 14 amino acids. CDR3 sequence: CASSLGLARDKQYF. The CDR3 bases are TGTGCCAGCAGTTTGGGGCTAGCGCGGGATAAGCAGTACTTC.

This clone turned up a few times. The genes are TRBV9 and TRBJ1-4; D might be TRBD1 (6 bases). V was shortened by 4 bases and J by 3 bases, with 16 bases between the two germline ends. The CDR3 runs to 16 residues. CDR1 SGDLS and CDR2 YYNGEE come from the germline V gene. CDR3 nucleotide sequence: TGTGCCAGCAGCCCCCTAGGGGGGATTGCTAATGAAAAACTGTTTTTT. Amino acids: CASSPLGGIANEKLFF.

Only one count was recorded for this clone. This chain uses TRBV7-2 with TRBJ2-2; D possibly uses TRBD1 or TRBD2 (5 bases each). The CDR3 has 15 residues. The germline CDR1 and CDR2 sequences are SGHTA and FQGNSA. With 5 bases removed from V and 5 bases from J, the gap between germline ends came to 15 bases. CDR3 loop: CASSRGQGRTGELFF. CDR3 DNA sequence: TGTGCCAGCAGCCGAGGGCAGGGAAGGACCGGGGAGCTGTTTTTT. Using reference TRBV7-2 and TRBJ2-2 for the parts outside the CDR3, the full variable domain is GAGVSQSPSNKVTEKGKDVELRCDPISGHTALYWYRQSLGQGLEFLIYFQGNSAPDKSGLPSDRFSAERTGGSVSTLTIQRTQQEDSAVYLCASSRGQGRTGELFFGEGSRLTVL.

The V gene is TRBV6-5, the J gene TRBJ1-2, with a weak D call TRBD1 (6 bases). This CDR3 spans 13 amino acids. Germline-derived CDR1 and CDR2 are MNHEY and SVGAGI. DNA for the CDR3: TGTGTAGGGGGATCCTCCTCCAACTATGGCTACACCTTC. Translating gives CVGGSSSNYGYTF.

This chain uses TRBV9 with TRBJ2-1, with unresolved D. This CDR3 has 14 residues. V dropped 5 bases and J dropped 5 bases, with 14 bases sitting between them. Germline-derived CDR1 and CDR2 are SGDLS and YYNGEE. CDR3 nucleotide sequence: TGTGCCAGCAGGCGGACCCGGGCCCACAATGAGCAGTTCTTC. Its protein is CASRRTRAHNEQFF.